This entry lists 20 T cell receptor beta chains sequenced from one sample in a study of radiation and T cells in renal cell carcinoma. Documented time point: blood 4 weeks post-SBRT, at nephrectomy. The treatment was: 15 Gy SBRT to primary tumor, nephrectomy 4 weeks later. The data were produced by immunoSEQ multiplex PCR, yet TCRdb's version contains in-frame clones alone and is incomplete. The table has around 140,000 clones, 75% to 90% seen once. This specimen was blood, taken from a patient whose treatment included radiotherapy and nephrectomy. These receptors all stem from a woman between 50 and 59 years old with renal cell carcinoma.

This clone has a count of ten or more. This chain uses TRBV14 with TRBJ2-6; TRBD1 aligns across 8 bases. The CDR3 sequence is 15 residues long. With 4 bases clipped from V and 4 bases from J, the junction kept 3 bases outside the gene matches. The germline V gene has CDR1 SGHDN and CDR2 FVKESK. The CDR3 reads CASSPTGVGANVLTF. The CDR3 bases are TGTGCCAGCAGCCCGACAGGGGTGGGGGCCAACGTCCTGACTTTC.

This sequence joins TRBV10-3 and TRBJ2-7; D is ambiguous. V lost 3 bases to trimming and J lost 0 bases, with 6 bases between them. CDR1 is ENHRY, CDR2 SYGVKD, per germline. CDR3 length: 13 residues. CDR3 sequence: CAISDPVSYEQYF. The DNA of the CDR3 is TGTGCCATCAGTGATCCCGTCTCCTACGAGCAGTACTTC.

This chain links TRBV5-4 with TRBJ2-7, with D possibly TRBD2 on 6 matching bases. V was pared by 5 bases and J by 7 bases, with 19 bases between. CDR1 is SGHNT and CDR2 is YYREEE in the germline V gene (reference sequence). CDR3 size: 14 residues. CDR3 in amino acids: CASSHPGTEDEQYF. The CDR3 coding sequence is TGTGCCAGCAGTCACCCCGGGACTGAAGATGAGCAGTACTTC. Combining the CDR3 with reference TRBV5-4 and TRBJ2-7 gives the whole variable domain ETGVTQSPTHLIKTRGQQVTLRCSSQSGHNTVSWYQQALGQGPQFIFQYYREEENGRGNFPPRFSGLQFPNYSSELNVNALELDDSALYLCASSHPGTEDEQYFGPGTRLTVT.

The J gene is TRBJ2-3, the V gene TRBV2; TRBD2 matches 13 bases. Losses at the gene ends were 11 bases for V and 4 bases for J; bases not matched to a gene: 9. Germline CDR1 SNHLY, CDR2 FYNNEI. The CDR3 consists of 15 residues. CDR3 nucleotides: TGTGCCGGGGGTGGACTAGCGGGAGTCTCAGATACGCAGTATTTT. Translation gives CAGGGLAGVSDTQYF.

V usage is TRBV27 and J usage is TRBJ2-3; D unclear. Per germline, CDR1 MNHEY and CDR2 SMNVEV (reference sequence). Trimming removed 5 bases from V and 4 bases from J, with 10 bases in between. There are 13 residues in the CDR3. The CDR3 DNA follows: TGTGCCAGCAGTGGCCTAGAATCAGATACGCAGTATTTT. Translation: CASSGLESDTQYF.

This clone was seen only a few times. The chain recombines TRBV19 with TRBJ2-2; no clear D. The V and J ends lost 3 bases and 1 base respectively, with 3 bases between them. CDR1 and CDR2 from the germline V gene are LNHDA and SQIVND (reference sequence). The CDR3 is 13 residues long. The CDR3 spells CASSMGNTGELFF. Written as DNA, the CDR3 is TGTGCCAGTAGTATGGGGAACACCGGGGAGCTGTTTTTT.

The genes are TRBV7-9 and TRBJ1-1; D unclear. CDR1 and CDR2 from the germline V gene are SEHNR and FQNEAQ (reference sequence). The V and J ends lost 4 bases and 11 bases respectively, with 23 bases between them. The CDR3 runs 15 residues. The DNA of the CDR3 is TGTGCCAGCAGCTCTAGTGAGAGGATAAGAGATGAGGCTTTCTTT. Translation: CASSSSERIRDEAFF.

This clone has a handful of counts. This chain links TRBV7-6 with TRBJ2-1; D possibly uses TRBD1 or TRBD2 (7 bases each). Trimming shortened V by 6 bases and J by 7 bases, and 19 bases separated the two germline ends. There are 15 residues in the CDR3. CDR1 SGHVS and CDR2 FNYEAQ come from the germline V gene. CDR3 sequence (DNA): TGTGCCAGCAGGCCCTGGCCAGGGGGGGGGAATGAGCAGTTCTTC. This gives the protein CASRPWPGGGNEQFF.

The J gene is TRBJ2-7, the V gene TRBV6-5, with D unclear. Trimming shortened V by 6 bases and J by 3 bases, and 9 bases separated the two germline ends. The V gene's germline CDR1 is MNHEY and CDR2 SVGAGI. The CDR3 has 12 amino acids. In DNA form, the CDR3 reads TGTGCCAGCAGACCGAATTACTACGAGCAGTACTTC. Its translation: CASRPNYYEQYF.

This rearrangement joins TRBV28 to TRBJ2-7; the match to TRBD2 covers 7 bases. The ends lost 6 bases at V and 0 bases at J; junction bases unmatched: 8. Per the germline V gene, CDR1 is MDHEN and CDR2 is SYDVKM. The CDR3 is 15 residues long. The CDR3 DNA reads as TGTGCCAGCAGCCAGTTGAGCGGGACCTCCTACGAGCAGTACTTC. The encoded protein is CASSQLSGTSYEQYF. The full variable domain, in which reference TRBV28 and TRBJ2-7 provide the parts outside the CDR3, is DVKVTQSSRYLVKRTGEKVFLECVQDMDHENMFWYRQDPGLGLRLIYFSYDVKMKEKGDIPEGYSVSREKKERFSLILESASTNQTSMYLCASSQLSGTSYEQYFGPGTRLTVT.

The V call is TRBV4-3, the J call TRBJ2-7, with a tentative D call TRBD2 (5 bases). CDR1 is LGHNA and CDR2 is YSLEER in the germline V gene. Deletions cut 0 bases from V and 2 bases from J, with 11 bases between. The CDR3 loop spans 15 amino acids. The CDR3 bases are TGCGCCAGCAGCCAAGAAACGGACTTCCCCTACGAGCAGTACTTC. This sequence encodes CASSQETDFPYEQYF.

The CDR3 loop reads CASSIPRAGDTIYF. The CDR3 region has the DNA TGTGCCAGTAGTATCCCGCGGGCAGGGGACACCATATATTTT. The chain is built from TRBV19 and TRBJ1-3; the D gene is possibly TRBD1 (6 bases). CDR3 length equals 14 residues. V was trimmed by 3 bases and J by 8 bases, leaving 14 bases between them. Germline loops: CDR1 LNHDA, CDR2 SQIVND (reference sequence).

V usage is TRBV7-2 and J usage is TRBJ2-2; TRBD2 matches 10 bases. After removal of 1 base from V and 3 bases from J, the junction contained 5 bases not matched to a gene. The CDR3 is made up of 17 amino acids. Germline assignment: CDR1 SGHTA and CDR2 FQGNSA. Here the CDR3 reads CASSLVSGGSDTGELFF. The CDR3 DNA reads as TGTGCCAGCAGCTTAGTTAGCGGGGGGTCGGACACCGGGGAGCTGTTTTTT.

The chain uses TRBV19 and TRBJ2-2; no definite D call. The CDR3 is 15 residues long. Trimming shortened V by 7 bases and J by 0 bases, and 12 bases separated the two germline ends. CDR1 and CDR2 from the germline V gene are LNHDA and SQIVND (reference sequence). This CDR3 reads CASTLGAANTGELFF. CDR3 DNA sequence: TGTGCCAGTACCCTCGGCGCGGCGAACACCGGGGAGCTGTTTTTT.

The gene calls are TRBV19 and TRBJ2-5, with 9 bases aligning to TRBD2. Germline loops: CDR1 LNHDA, CDR2 SQIVND (reference sequence). This CDR3 has 15 amino acids. Trimming at V came to 4 bases and at J to 2 bases, leaving 5 bases not matched to a gene. The CDR3 region is CASSKASGAQETQYF. The CDR3 nucleotides are TGTGCCAGTAGTAAGGCTAGCGGGGCTCAAGAGACCCAGTACTTC. Based on the CDR3 plus reference TRBV19 and TRBJ2-5, the full variable domain is DGGITQSPKYLFRKEGQNVTLSCEQNLNHDAMYWYRQDPGQGLRLIYYSQIVNDFQKGDIAEGYSVSREKKESFPLTVTSAQKNPTAFYLCASSKASGAQETQYFGPGTRLLVL.

This chain connects TRBV5-1 to TRBJ2-3; D may be TRBD1 (6 bases). Germline lookup yields CDR1 SGHRS and CDR2 YFSETQ. The CDR3 consists of 16 residues. The ends were cut back, 1 base at V and 4 bases at J, with 16 bases in the middle. The CDR3 DNA sequence: TGCGCCAGCAGCTTGATGTGGGGGCCGCGCTCAGATACGCAGTATTTT. This translates into CASSLMWGPRSDTQYF.

This chain connects TRBV19 to TRBJ2-5; D is unclear. V was cut by 5 bases and J by 2 bases, with 15 bases left in between. Germline V gene sequence: CDR1 LNHDA, CDR2 SQIVND (reference sequence). The CDR3 sequence is 15 residues long. CDR3 in DNA: TGTGCCAGTAGTCTCCGGACGGAGCAACAAGAGACCCAGTACTTC. This sequence encodes CASSLRTEQQETQYF. The whole variable domain, filled in from reference TRBV19 and TRBJ2-5, reads DGGITQSPKYLFRKEGQNVTLSCEQNLNHDAMYWYRQDPGQGLRLIYYSQIVNDFQKGDIAEGYSVSREKKESFPLTVTSAQKNPTAFYLCASSLRTEQQETQYFGPGTRLLVL.

The V and J genes are TRBV10-3 and TRBJ1-5; 7 bases map to TRBD1. The germline gives CDR1 ENHRY, CDR2 SYGVKD. The CDR3 contains 16 residues. V was clipped by 3 bases and J by 2 bases; unmatched bases: 7. This CDR3 is CAISEAGGVGNQPQHF. DNA for the CDR3: TGTGCCATCAGTGAAGCAGGGGGGGTGGGCAATCAGCCCCAGCATTTT.

The chain couples TRBV28 to TRBJ1-2; D not certain. The CDR3 consists of 13 residues. V was pared by 8 bases and J by 2 bases, with 12 bases between. In germline, CDR1 is MDHEN, CDR2 SYDVKM. CDR3 in DNA: TGTGCCAGCGTTTTGTCCCGGAACTATGGCTACACCTTC. Translation: CASVLSRNYGYTF.

The chain joins TRBV7-8 to TRBJ1-2; 8 bases are a match to TRBD1. The germline V gene encodes CDR1 SGHVS and CDR2 FQNEAQ. J was trimmed by 2 bases and V by 5 bases; bases with no gene match: 7. This CDR3 contains 15 residues. The CDR3 nucleotides are TGTGCCAGCAGCGACCAGGGGGCGGTAAACTATGGCTACACCTTC. Translation: CASSDQGAVNYGYTF. Full variable domain (remainder filled in from reference TRBV7-8 and TRBJ1-2): GAGVSQSPRYKVAKRGQDVALRCDPISGHVSLFWYQQALGQGPEFLTYFQNEAQLDKSGLPSDRFFAERPEGSVSTLKIQRTQQEDSAVYLCASSDQGAVNYGYTFGSGTRLTVV.